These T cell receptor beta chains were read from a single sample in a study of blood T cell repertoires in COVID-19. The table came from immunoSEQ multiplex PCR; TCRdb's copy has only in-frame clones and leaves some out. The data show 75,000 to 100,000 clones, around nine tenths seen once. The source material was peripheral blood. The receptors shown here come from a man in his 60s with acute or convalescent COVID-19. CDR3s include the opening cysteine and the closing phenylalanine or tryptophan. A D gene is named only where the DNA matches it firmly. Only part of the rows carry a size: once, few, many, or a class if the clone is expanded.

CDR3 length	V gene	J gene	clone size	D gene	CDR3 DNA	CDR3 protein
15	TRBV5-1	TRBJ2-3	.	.	TGCGCCAGCAGCTTGGCCGGAGAGGAGCGAGATACGCAGTATTTT	CASSLAGEERDTQYF
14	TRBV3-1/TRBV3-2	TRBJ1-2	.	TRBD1	TGTGCCAGCAGCCAAGGACAGGGGCAATATGGCTACACCTTC	CASSQGQGQYGYTF
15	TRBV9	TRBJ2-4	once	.	TGTGCCAGCAGCTCGGGGGGCCACACCAAAAACATTCAGTACTTC	CASSSGGHTKNIQYF
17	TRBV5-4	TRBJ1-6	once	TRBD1	TGTGCCAGCAGCTTGGCAGAGGGGGCGGTGGCCAAATCACCCCTCCACTTT	CASSLAEGAVAKSPLHF
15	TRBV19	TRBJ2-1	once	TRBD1	TGTGCCAGTAGTACTCTGGGGGACAGGGGCCATGAGCAGTTCTTC	CASSTLGDRGHEQFF
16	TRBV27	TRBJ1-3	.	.	TGTGCCAGCAGTTTATCAAGCGGATACTCTGGAAACACCATATATTTT	CASSLSSGYSGNTIYF
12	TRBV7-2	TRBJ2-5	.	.	TGTGCCAGCAAGGGGTGGCAAGAGACCCAGTACTTC	CASKGWQETQYF
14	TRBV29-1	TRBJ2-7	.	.	TGCAGCGCCACCCGGACAGAGAGCTCCTACGAGCAGTACTTC	CSATRTESSYEQYF
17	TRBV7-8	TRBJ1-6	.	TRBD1	TGTGCCAGCAGCTTGGCAGGGGGTAATGTCGGGAATTCACCCCTCCACTTT	CASSLAGGNVGNSPLHF
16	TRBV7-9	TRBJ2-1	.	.	TGTGCCAGCAGCTTAGCGGAGGGTCTCGAATACAATGAGCAGTTCTTC	CASSLAEGLEYNEQFF
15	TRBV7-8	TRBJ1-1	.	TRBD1	TGTGCCAGCAGCCCAAGGACAGGGGGATGGACTGAAGCTTTCTTT	CASSPRTGGWTEAFF
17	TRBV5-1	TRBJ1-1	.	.	TGCGCCAGCAGCTTGAGTATAGGGGGTTTCGGGGACACTGAAGCTTTCTTT	CASSLSIGGFGDTEAFF
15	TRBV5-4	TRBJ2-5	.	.	TGTGCCAGCAGCTTGGGGGCAGGGTCGTCCGAGACCCAGTACTTC	CASSLGAGSSETQYF
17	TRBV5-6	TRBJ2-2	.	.	TGTGCCAGCAGCCTTTTTGGCGGGACAGCGAACACCGGGGAGCTGTTTTTT	CASSLFGGTANTGELFF
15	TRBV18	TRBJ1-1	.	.	TGTGCCAGCTCACCACTAGAAGGGGCAAGGACTGAAGCTTTCTTT	CASSPLEGARTEAFF
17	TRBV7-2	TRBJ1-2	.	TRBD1	TGTGCCAGCAGCTTAACATACAGGGGACGGAGTGACTATGGCTACACCTTC	CASSLTYRGRSDYGYTF
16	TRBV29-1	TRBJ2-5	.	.	TGCAGCGTTGAAGATAGGGCCAGGCCGAAGGGGGAGACCCAGTACTTC	CSVEDRARPKGETQYF
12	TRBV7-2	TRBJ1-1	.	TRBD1	TGTGCCAGCAGCTCCGGACAGGCGAAAGCTTTCTTT	CASSSGQAKAFF
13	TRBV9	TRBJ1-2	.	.	TGTGCCAGCAGCGCCCTAGTAGACTATGGCTACACCTTC	CASSALVDYGYTF
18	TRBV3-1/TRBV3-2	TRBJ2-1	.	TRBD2	TGTGCCAGCAGCCCTACCAGGACTAGCGGGGCCTCCTACAATGAGCAGTTCTTC	CASSPTRTSGASYNEQFF
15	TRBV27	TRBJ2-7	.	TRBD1	TGTGCCGGCAGCCGACAGGGAAGTCTGACCTACGAGCAGTACTTC	CAGSRQGSLTYEQYF
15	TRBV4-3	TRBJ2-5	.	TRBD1	TGCGCCAGCAGCCAAGCCCCGACAGGGCAAGAGACCCAGTACTTC	CASSQAPTGQETQYF
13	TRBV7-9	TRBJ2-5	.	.	TGTGCCAGCAGCTTTACAGGCCCAGAGACCCAGTACTTC	CASSFTGPETQYF
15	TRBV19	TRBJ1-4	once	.	TGTGCCAGTAGTGGGGCCTGGCTAACTAATGAAAAACTGTTTTTT	CASSGAWLTNEKLFF
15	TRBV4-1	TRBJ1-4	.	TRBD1	TGCGCCAGCAGCCAATCCGGGACAGCTAATGAAAAACTGTTTTTT	CASSQSGTANEKLFF
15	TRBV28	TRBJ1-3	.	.	TGTGCCAGCAGTTCCCCGACAGGCTCTGGAAACACCATATATTTT	CASSSPTGSGNTIYF
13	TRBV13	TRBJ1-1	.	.	TGTGCCAGCAGCTCGGGTCTTCCCCTAGGAGCTTTCTTT	CASSSGLPLGAFF
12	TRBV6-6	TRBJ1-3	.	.	TGTGCCAGCGTACAGGGTGGAAACACCATATATTTT	CASVQGGNTIYF
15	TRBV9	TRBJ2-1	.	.	TGTGCCAGCAGCGTAGCTACCCAAACGGGGAATGAGCAGTTCTTC	CASSVATQTGNEQFF
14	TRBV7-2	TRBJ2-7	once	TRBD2	TGTGCCAGCAGCGCGGGGGTACGGACCTACGAGCAGTACTTC	CASSAGVRTYEQYF
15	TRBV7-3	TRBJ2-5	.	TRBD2	TGTGCCAGCAGCCAGACTAGCGGGGGGGCTGGGACCCAGTACTTC	CASSQTSGGAGTQYF
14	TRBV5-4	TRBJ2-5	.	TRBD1	TGTGCCAGCAGTAGAGGGGGCGGTCTGGAGACCCAGTACTTC	CASSRGGGLETQYF
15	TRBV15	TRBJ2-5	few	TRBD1	TGTGCCACCAGCGATGACAGGGGAGGACAAGAGACCCAGTACTTC	CATSDDRGGQETQYF
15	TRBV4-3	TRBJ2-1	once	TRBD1	TGCGCCAGCAGCCAAGAACACAGGGGTGGTAATGAGCAGTTCTTC	CASSQEHRGGNEQFF
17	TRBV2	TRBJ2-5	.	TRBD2	TGTGCCAGCAGAGCGGGGACTAGCGAGGGGGCCCGAGAGACCCAGTACTTC	CASRAGTSEGARETQYF
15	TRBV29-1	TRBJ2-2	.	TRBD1	TGCAGCGCTACAGCCGGGACAGGGGGCGTCGGGGAGCTGTTTTTT	CSATAGTGGVGELFF
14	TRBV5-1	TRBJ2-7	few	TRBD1	TGCGCCAGCAGCTTACCGGGACAGACCTACGAGCAGTACTTC	CASSLPGQTYEQYF
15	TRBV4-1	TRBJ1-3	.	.	TGCGCCAGCAGCCGTGGTAGGGGGTGGAGAAACACCATATATTTT	CASSRGRGWRNTIYF
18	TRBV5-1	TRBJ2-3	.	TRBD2	TGCGCCAGCAGCTTGATTAGCGGGGGACCCCTTGACACAGATACGCAGTATTTT	CASSLISGGPLDTDTQYF
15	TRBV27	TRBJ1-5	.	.	TGTGCCAGCAGTTTAAACTCTTCTCCCACGAAGCCCCAGCATTTT	CASSLNSSPTKPQHF
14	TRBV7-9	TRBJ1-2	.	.	TGTGCCAGCAGCTTGAACACCGGGACACCCGGCTACACCTTC	CASSLNTGTPGYTF
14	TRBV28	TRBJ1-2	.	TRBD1	TGTGCCAGCAGTCTCCCGACAGGGGACTATGGCTACACCTTC	CASSLPTGDYGYTF
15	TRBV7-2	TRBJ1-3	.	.	TGTGCCAGCAGCTTAGTAGTCGGGTCTGGAAACACCATATATTTT	CASSLVVGSGNTIYF
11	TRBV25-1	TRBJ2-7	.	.	TGTGCCAGCAGTAGCCCCTACGAGCAGTACTTC	CASSSPYEQYF
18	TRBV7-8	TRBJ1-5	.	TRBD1	TGTGCCAGCAGCTTAGTCCACCACGGACAGGAGGCAAATCAGTTCCAGCATTTT	CASSLVHHGQEANQFQHF
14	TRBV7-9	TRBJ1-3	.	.	TGTGCCAGCAGCGTGGGAGGGGGTGGAAACACCATATATTTT	CASSVGGGGNTIYF
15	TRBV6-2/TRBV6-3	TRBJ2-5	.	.	TGTGCCAGCAGTTACTCGGGCATCTACCAAGAGACCCAGTACTTC	CASSYSGIYQETQYF
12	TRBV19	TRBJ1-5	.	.	TGTGCCAGTAAGGTGGGGGGACAGCCCCAGCATTTT	CASKVGGQPQHF
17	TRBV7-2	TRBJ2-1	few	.	TGTGCCAGCAGCTTAGTAGGGGGGGCAGGATTCTACAATGAGCAGTTCTTC	CASSLVGGAGFYNEQFF
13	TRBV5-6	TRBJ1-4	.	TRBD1	TGTGCCAGCAGCTCCGCCGTCAGGGACAGGTCGTTTTTT	CASSSAVRDRSFF
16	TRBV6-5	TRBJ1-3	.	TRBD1	TGTGCCAGCAGCTACAGCGAGGGGGCTTCAGGAAACACCATATATTTT	CASSYSEGASGNTIYF
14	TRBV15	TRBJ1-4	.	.	TGTGCCACCAGCACGAGTTCCGCTAATGAAAAACTGTTTTTT	CATSTSSANEKLFF
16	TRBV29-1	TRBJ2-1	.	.	TGCAGCGTTGAAGATTACCAGACAGGTGTATCTGGTGAGCAGTTCTTC	CSVEDYQTGVSGEQFF
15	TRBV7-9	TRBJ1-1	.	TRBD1	TGTGCCAGCAGCGACCCCAGGGGGATGAACACTGAAGCTTTCTTT	CASSDPRGMNTEAFF
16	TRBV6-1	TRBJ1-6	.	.	TGTGCCAGCAGTGCCGATCAGGGTAGCTATAATTCACCCCTCCACTTT	CASSADQGSYNSPLHF